The 29 T cell receptor beta chains below all came from one sample that was sequenced in a study of human T cells and chemical hapten exposure. The time point is: pre-sensitization, week 0. Treatment noted: therapeutic diphenylcyclopropenone sensitization with weekly scalp DPC. TCRdb re-called the RACE reads through MiXCR, storing one row per CDR3 protein. The repertoire holds around 300,000 distinct CDR3 sequences, with 5% to 6.5% as singletons. The material sequenced was whole blood, taken in connection with sensitization to the hapten diphenylcyclopropenone (DPC). Receptor source: a woman under 30 with alopecia areata. Some clones in this sample may be carry-over from other donors' samples.

V is TRBV7-9 and J is TRBJ1-4, with a tentative D call TRBD1 (6 bases). Per the germline V gene, CDR1 is SEHNR and CDR2 is FQNEAQ (reference sequence). V lost 5 bases, J lost 4 bases, and 26 bases lay in between. The CDR3 has 19 residues. The chain's CDR3 is CASSMGTGTLRRSNEKLFF. CDR3 DNA: TGTGCCAGCAGCATGGGAACCGGGACACTTCGGAGGAGTAATGAAAAACTGTTTTTT.

This clonotype has just a few counts. The chain is built from TRBV5-5 and TRBJ1-2; no definite D call. V was clipped by 5 bases and J by 2 bases, with 16 bases between them. Germline V gene data show CDR1 as SGHKS and CDR2 as YYEKEE (reference sequence). The CDR3 contains 15 residues. CDR3 sequence (DNA): TGTGCCAGCAGTTTCGTCCCAATAGAGAACTATGGCTACACCTTC. Translating gives CASSFVPIENYGYTF.

This clonotype was observed a handful of times. J is TRBJ2-5 and V is TRBV5-5; 12 positions agree with TRBD2. The CDR3 has 16 amino acids. V was pared by 2 bases and J by 2 bases, with 4 bases of the junction left unmatched. Germline CDR1 SGHKS, CDR2 YYEKEE (reference sequence). The CDR3 region is CASSLWLAGGQETQYF. For the CDR3, the DNA is TGTGCCAGCAGCTTATGGCTAGCGGGGGGGCAAGAGACCCAGTACTTC.

This clonotype was seen a handful of times. The CDR3: CSAFQQVHYGYTF. The DNA for the CDR3 is TGCAGTGCTTTTCAACAGGTTCACTATGGCTACACCTTC. The chain carries TRBV20-1 and TRBJ1-2; a weak D match, TRBD1 (5 bases). The germline V gene encodes CDR1 DFQATT and CDR2 SNEGSKA (reference sequence). This CDR3 has 13 amino acids. Trimming shortened V by 5 bases and J by 3 bases, and 13 bases separated the two germline ends.

This clonotype was seen ten or more times. The rearrangement joins TRBV27 to TRBJ2-7; unclear D gene. Germline V lookup: CDR1 MNHEY, CDR2 SMNVEV (reference sequence). This CDR3 is 14 amino acids long. The germline V and J ends were trimmed by 3 bases and 2 bases, with 11 bases remaining between them. The CDR3 DNA is TGTGCCAGCAGTTTCTCAGATCCAGCCTACGAGCAGTACTTC. It encodes CASSFSDPAYEQYF.

The rearrangement joins TRBV27 to TRBJ1-5, with 7 bases identical to TRBD1. Germline V gives CDR1 MNHEY, CDR2 SMNVEV (reference sequence). After removal of 0 bases from V and 7 bases from J, the junction contained 6 bases not matched to a gene. The CDR3 runs 15 residues. CDR3 loop: CASSLSRQGWQPQHF. CDR3 DNA: TGTGCCAGCAGTTTATCGCGACAGGGTTGGCAGCCCCAGCATTTT.

Only a few counts were recorded for this clonotype. The chain carries TRBV7-3 and TRBJ2-2; TRBD1 matches at 8 bases. The V and J ends lost 0 bases and 9 bases, in that order; junction bases with no gene match: 3. The CDR3 totals 14 residues. The germline V gene encodes CDR1 SGHTA and CDR2 FQGTGA. DNA of the CDR3: TGTGCCAGCAGCTTAACGCAGGGGGCGCGGGAGCTGTTTTTT. Translating it yields CASSLTQGARELFF.

Ten or more counts support this clonotype. This chain links TRBV7-8 with TRBJ2-7, with D unresolved. Germline CDR1 and CDR2: SGHVS and FQNEAQ. This CDR3 is 13 amino acids long. The germline V and J ends were trimmed by 0 bases and 4 bases, with 7 bases remaining between them. This CDR3 reads CASSLALGYEQYF. The CDR3 DNA sequence: TGTGCCAGCAGCTTAGCGTTGGGGTACGAGCAGTACTTC.

This clonotype was seen only a few times. The rearrangement joins TRBV6-6 to TRBJ2-1; 8 bases agree with TRBD2. Germline CDR1 is MNHNY and CDR2 is SVGAGI (reference sequence). CDR3 length: 15 residues. J lost 4 bases, V lost 6 bases, and 8 bases had no gene match. CDR3 loop: CASSQSGGAYNEQFF. The CDR3 bases are TGTGCCAGCAGCCAAAGCGGGGGAGCTTACAATGAGCAGTTCTTC.

The sample holds a few counts of this clonotype. The V gene is TRBV4-3, the J gene TRBJ1-2, with D unclear. The germline CDR1 and CDR2 sequences are LGHNA and YSLEER. The CDR3 sequence is 14 residues long. Trimming pared 1 base from V and 2 bases from J, leaving 8 bases between. CDR3 DNA: TGCGCCAGCAGCCAAGCAGCGTCCAACTATGGCTACACCTTC. It is translated as CASSQAASNYGYTF.

This clonotype appeared a few times. The V call is TRBV5-1, the J call TRBJ2-5; D is perhaps TRBD1 (6 bases). The germline V gene has CDR1 SGHRS and CDR2 YFSETQ. Trimming took off 4 bases at V and 1 base at J, with 26 bases between the two ends. This CDR3 contains 19 residues. CDR3 nucleotide sequence: TGCGCCAGCAGCCGACCTCGACAACAGGGCTTACGGAGCCAAGAGACCCAGTACTTC. Translated, it gives CASSRPRQQGLRSQETQYF.

The V and J genes are TRBV7-8 and TRBJ2-4; 8 nucleotides match TRBD1. CDR1 and CDR2 from the germline V gene are SGHVS and FQNEAQ. V gave up 5 bases and J gave up 0 bases; unmatched junction bases: 3. CDR3 size: 15 residues. The CDR3: CASSPRGLAKNIQYF. CDR3 bases: TGTGCCAGCAGCCCCAGGGGGCTAGCCAAAAACATTCAGTACTTC.

This clonotype was counted at least ten times. The J gene is TRBJ1-6, the V gene TRBV12-3 or TRBV12-4; D may be TRBD1 (6 bases). Trimming pared 1 base from V and 5 bases from J, leaving 12 bases between. The CDR3 is made up of 16 amino acids. CDR3 protein: CASSLGGRGNNSPLHF. As DNA, the CDR3 is TGTGCCAGCAGTTTAGGTGGCAGGGGAAATAATTCACCCCTCCACTTT.

In its sample, this clonotype was seen many times. The rearrangement links TRBV5-1 to TRBJ2-5; D unresolved. The CDR3 loop spans 13 amino acids. Germline loops: CDR1 SGHRS, CDR2 YFSETQ. Trimming took off 0 bases at V and 2 bases at J, with 5 bases between the two ends. CDR3 amino acids: CASSLERQETQYF. CDR3 DNA sequence: TGCGCCAGCAGCTTGGAGAGACAAGAGACCCAGTACTTC.

This clonotype was seen at least ten times. The chain recombines TRBV4-2 with TRBJ1-4, with 10 bases aligning to TRBD1. J lost 0 bases, V lost 4 bases, and 8 bases had no gene match. Germline CDR1 reads LGHNA; CDR2 reads YNFKEQ. The CDR3 consists of 18 residues. The CDR3 protein is CASSPSGTGAPTNEKLFF. CDR3 DNA: TGTGCCAGCAGCCCCTCAGGGACAGGGGCCCCAACTAATGAAAAACTGTTTTTT.

This clonotype occurred a few times. The CDR3 region is CASSYEGEVASAFF. CDR3 coding DNA: TGCGCCAGCAGCTACGAAGGGGAGGTCGCGTCAGCTTTCTTT. V is TRBV5-1 and J is TRBJ1-1; the D gene is possibly TRBD1 (5 bases). V lost 3 bases and J lost 10, with 19 bases in between. The CDR3 totals 14 residues. The germline CDR1 and CDR2 sequences are SGHRS and YFSETQ.

The chain is built from TRBV25-1 and TRBJ1-2; D not resolved. V was clipped by 2 bases and J by 7 bases, with 11 bases between them. Germline V lookup: CDR1 MGHDK, CDR2 SYGVNS. CDR3 length equals 13 residues. CDR3 coding DNA: TGTGCCAGCAGTGAACAAGACGTAGTTGGCTACACCTTC. Its translation: CASSEQDVVGYTF.

This clonotype has ten or more counts. J is TRBJ1-1 and V is TRBV6-5, with D perhaps TRBD1 (5 bases). Germline-derived CDR1 and CDR2 are MNHEY and SVGAGI. Deletions cut 6 bases from V and 12 bases from J, with 17 bases between. CDR3 length: 12 amino acids. The CDR3: CASSPSGGRTFF. The CDR3, as DNA: TGTGCCAGCAGCCCCAGCGGGGGGAGGACTTTCTTT.

The V gene is TRBV3-1, the J gene TRBJ1-1, with a weak D call TRBD1 (5 bases). The CDR3 loop spans 13 amino acids. Germline lookup yields CDR1 LGHDT and CDR2 YNNKEL (reference sequence). The V end was cut by 7 bases, the J end by 4 bases, with 13 bases between. CDR3 bases: TGTGCCAGCAACACCCAGGGAAGCACTGAAGCTTTCTTT. Protein sequence: CASNTQGSTEAFF.

This clonotype was counted only a few times. The J gene is TRBJ1-5, the V gene TRBV5-1; 8 bases line up with TRBD1. The trim removed 0 bases at V and 5 bases at J, leaving 7 bases unmatched. The CDR3 spans 16 residues. Germline CDR1 reads SGHRS; CDR2 reads YFSETQ. In DNA, the CDR3 is TGCGCCAGCAGCTTGGAAGTGGACAGGGATGATCAGCCCCAGCATTTT. Translating it yields CASSLEVDRDDQPQHF.

The chain combines TRBV6-5 with TRBJ1-1; D uncertain. Trimming left V 10 bases short and J 0 bases short, with 12 bases between. The CDR3 sequence is 13 residues long. Germline loops: CDR1 MNHEY, CDR2 SVGAGI. The CDR3 sequence is CATKMVLNTEAFF. For the CDR3, the DNA is TGTGCCACTAAAATGGTGCTGAACACTGAAGCTTTCTTT.

The rearrangement links TRBV19 to TRBJ2-1; 8 bases match TRBD2. This CDR3 region has 15 residues. The V gene's germline CDR1 is LNHDA and CDR2 SQIVND (reference sequence). Germline trimming cut 2 bases from V and 7 bases from J; bases unmatched to any gene: 7. The CDR3, as DNA: TGTGCCAGTAGTATAATCGGGGGGGGCCAGAATGAGCAGTTCTTC. It encodes CASSIIGGGQNEQFF. The variable domain in full, with the rest retrieved from reference TRBV19 and TRBJ2-1, is DGGITQSPKYLFRKEGQNVTLSCEQNLNHDAMYWYRQDPGQGLRLIYYSQIVNDFQKGDIAEGYSVSREKKESFPLTVTSAQKNPTAFYLCASSIIGGGQNEQFFGPGTRLTVL.

V and J are TRBV18 and TRBJ1-1; D is undetermined. V lost 3 bases to trimming and J lost 1 base, with 12 bases between them. The V gene's germline CDR1 is KGHSH and CDR2 LQKENI. The CDR3 consists of 15 residues. CDR3 sequence reads: CASSPGSQRNTEAFF. CDR3 DNA sequence: TGTGCCAGCTCACCGGGGTCACAGAGGAACACTGAAGCTTTCTTT.

The CDR3 DNA follows: TGCGCCAGCAGCTTGGAAAGTGCGCGACAGGGGGCTTACGAGCAGTACTTC. This encodes CASSLESARQGAYEQYF. The chain carries TRBV5-1 and TRBJ2-7; 10 bases align to TRBD1. V dropped 0 bases and J dropped 4; count of bases not matched to a gene: 10. Germline CDR1 SGHRS, CDR2 YFSETQ. The CDR3 length is 17 residues.

This clonotype was detected ten times or more. The rearrangement links TRBV20-1 to TRBJ1-1; 9 nucleotides line up with TRBD1. This CDR3 comprises 13 residues. In germline, CDR1 is DFQATT, CDR2 SNEGSKA (reference sequence). The junction had 4 bases not matched to a gene; V was cut back by 1 base and J by 7 bases. CDR3 sequence reads: CSARARQGGEAFF. In DNA form, the CDR3 reads TGCAGTGCTAGAGCCAGACAGGGGGGTGAAGCTTTCTTT.

The gene calls are TRBV7-9 and TRBJ1-4; 10 positions match TRBD1. The ends lost 7 bases at V and 7 bases at J; junction bases unmatched: 6. CDR3 length: 14 amino acids. Germline lookup yields CDR1 SEHNR and CDR2 FQNEAQ (reference sequence). CDR3 sequence (DNA): TGTGCCAGCACCCCGGGACAGGGGACTGAAAAACTGTTTTTT. Translation gives CASTPGQGTEKLFF.

This clonotype was seen more than once but under ten times. The rearrangement links TRBV7-8 to TRBJ2-3, with 9 bases aligning to TRBD1. Germline CDR1 and CDR2: SGHVS and FQNEAQ. The length of the CDR3 is 15 residues. The V segment lost 5 bases and the J segment 6 bases; nucleotides outside the gene matches: 9. The DNA of the CDR3 is TGTGCCAGCAGCAACGGACAGGGGAAAGCGGATACGCAGTATTTT. It codes for CASSNGQGKADTQYF.

This clonotype was observed a few times. This chain joins TRBV7-2 and TRBJ1-1, with a possible D match to TRBD1 (5 bases). CDR1 and CDR2 (germline): SGHTA, FQGNSA. Trimming shortened V by 2 bases and J by 4 bases, and 11 bases separated the two germline ends. The CDR3 contains 14 residues. The CDR3 sequence: CASSLPGMSTEAFF. The CDR3, as DNA: TGTGCCAGCAGCTTACCAGGGATGAGCACTGAAGCTTTCTTT.

This sequence joins TRBV27 and TRBJ1-2; no clear D gene. The CDR3 is 13 residues long. CDR1 is MNHEY and CDR2 is SMNVEV in the germline V gene (reference sequence). Trimming took off 2 bases at V and 6 bases at J, with 10 bases between the two ends. CDR3 in amino acids: CASSLVVGDGYTF. CDR3 in DNA: TGTGCCAGCAGTTTAGTGGTTGGGGATGGCTACACCTTC.